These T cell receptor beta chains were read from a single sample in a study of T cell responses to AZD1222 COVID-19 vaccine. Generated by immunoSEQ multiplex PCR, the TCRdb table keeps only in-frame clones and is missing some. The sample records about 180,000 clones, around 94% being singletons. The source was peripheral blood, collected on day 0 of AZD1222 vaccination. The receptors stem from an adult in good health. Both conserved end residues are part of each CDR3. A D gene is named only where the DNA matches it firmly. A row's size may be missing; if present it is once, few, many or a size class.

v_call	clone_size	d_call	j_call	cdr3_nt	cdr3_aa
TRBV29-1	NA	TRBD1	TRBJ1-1	TGCAGCGTTGAATACAGGGGGGGTACTGAAGCTTTCTTT	CSVEYRGGTEAFF
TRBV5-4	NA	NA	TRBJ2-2	TGTGCCAGCAGCCCCCAGACCTCCCCTTCTACCGGGGAGCTGTTTTTT	CASSPQTSPSTGELFF
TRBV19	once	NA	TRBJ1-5	TGTGCCAGTAGTATTACCCGCGGGCGGGGGAGCAATCAGCCCCAGCATTTT	CASSITRGRGSNQPQHF
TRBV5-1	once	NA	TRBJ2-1	TGCGCCAGCAGCCCGGCTGTATCGGGGGCCTACGAGCAGTTCTTC	CASSPAVSGAYEQFF
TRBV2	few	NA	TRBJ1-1	TGTGCCAGCAGGAGCGACCGCGTCGGCGTCGAAGCTTTCTTT	CASRSDRVGVEAFF
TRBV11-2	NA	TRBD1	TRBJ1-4	TGTGCCAGCAGCTTGGGACAGGGAAATGAAAAACTGTTTTTT	CASSLGQGNEKLFF
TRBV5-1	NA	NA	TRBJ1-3	TGCGCCAGCAGCCCGAAGAGGGCAGAGTCTGGAAACACCATATATTTT	CASSPKRAESGNTIYF
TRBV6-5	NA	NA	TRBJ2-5	TGTGCCACGGGGGTGGTCGAGGAGACCCAGTACTTC	CATGVVEETQYF
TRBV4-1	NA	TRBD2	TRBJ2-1	TGCGCCAGCAGCGGGAGCGGGGCCGCCTACAATGAGCAGTTCTTC	CASSGSGAAYNEQFF
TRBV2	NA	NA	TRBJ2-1	TGTGCCAGCAGTGTGGGGGAGTACAATGAGCAGTTCTTC	CASSVGEYNEQFF
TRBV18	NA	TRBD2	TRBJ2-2	TGTGCCAGCTCACCTGGGACTAGCGGGCTCGGAAACACCGGGGAGCTGTTTTTT	CASSPGTSGLGNTGELFF
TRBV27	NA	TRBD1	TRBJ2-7	TGTGCCAGCAGTTCTCCCGGGACAGCGTACGAGCAGTACTTC	CASSSPGTAYEQYF
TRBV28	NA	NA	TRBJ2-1	TGTGCCAGCAGTTTGAGCGGGTCCACCTACAATGAGCAGTTCTTC	CASSLSGSTYNEQFF
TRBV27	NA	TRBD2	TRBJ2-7	TGTGCCAGCAGTCTCACTAGCGGGAGCTACGAGCAGTACTTC	CASSLTSGSYEQYF
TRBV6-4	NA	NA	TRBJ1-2	TGTGCCAGCAGTGACTCTGCGTATGGCTACACCTTC	CASSDSAYGYTF
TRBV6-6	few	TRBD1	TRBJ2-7	TGTGCCAGCAGCACAGGGGGCTACGAGCAGTACTTC	CASSTGGYEQYF
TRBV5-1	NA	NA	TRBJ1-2	TGCGCCAGCAGCTTGGTTCATGGGGCCCCCAAAGAATATGGCTACACCTTC	CASSLVHGAPKEYGYTF
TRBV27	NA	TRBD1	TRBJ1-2	TGTGCCAGCAGTTGGACAGGCAAGGGAAACTATGGCTACACCTTC	CASSWTGKGNYGYTF
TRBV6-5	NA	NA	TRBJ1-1	TGTGCCAGCACCCGAGGCAGGGTCAACACTGAAGCTTTCTTT	CASTRGRVNTEAFF
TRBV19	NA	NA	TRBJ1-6	TGTGCCACGAGTCTATTAACAGTGGGGGATTCACCCCTCCACTTT	CATSLLTVGDSPLHF
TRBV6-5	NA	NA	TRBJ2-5	TGTGCCAGCAGTTACCGGGGAGCTAGTTCGAAAGAGACCCAGTACTTC	CASSYRGASSKETQYF
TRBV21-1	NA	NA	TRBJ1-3	TGTGCCAGCAGCAAAACGTCGAGCTCTGGAAACACCATATATTTT	CASSKTSSSGNTIYF
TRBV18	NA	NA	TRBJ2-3	TGTGCCAGCTCACCCCTCGAGACAGATACGCAGTATTTT	CASSPLETDTQYF
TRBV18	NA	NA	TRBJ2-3	TGTGCCAGCTCACCATCGGTGGCGGGCACAGATACGCAGTATTTT	CASSPSVAGTDTQYF
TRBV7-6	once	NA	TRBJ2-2	TGTGCCAGCAGCCGGAACACCGGGGAGCTGTTTTTT	CASSRNTGELFF
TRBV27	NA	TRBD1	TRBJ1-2	TGTGCCAGCAGTTTTTACCCTACAGGGGAGGATGGCTACACCTTC	CASSFYPTGEDGYTF
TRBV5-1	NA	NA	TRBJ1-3	TGCGCCAGCAGCTTGGCCAGAGACTCTGGAAACACCATATATTTT	CASSLARDSGNTIYF
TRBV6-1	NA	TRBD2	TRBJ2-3	TGTGCCAGCAGTGTTCTCGTCCGGATAGCGGGAGTAGATACGCAGTATTTT	CASSVLVRIAGVDTQYF
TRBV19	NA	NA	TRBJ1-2	TGTGCCAGTTCACAGGGAGTTTGGGGCTACACCTTC	CASSQGVWGYTF
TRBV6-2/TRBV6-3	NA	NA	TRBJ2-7	TGTGCCAGCAGCCTCTGGCGGTTGGGTTCCGAGCAGTACTTC	CASSLWRLGSEQYF
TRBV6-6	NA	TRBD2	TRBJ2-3	TGTGCCAGCAGTTACAGCGGGAGGAGGGCAGATACGCAGTATTTT	CASSYSGRRADTQYF
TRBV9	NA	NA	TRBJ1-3	TGTGCCAGCAGCGCCAGACCATTCTCCGGGACTTCTCGCGGAAACACCATATATTTT	CASSARPFSGTSRGNTIYF
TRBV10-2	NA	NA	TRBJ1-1	TGCGCCAGCAGTGAGGCGGGGATTGGCACTGAAGCTTTCTTT	CASSEAGIGTEAFF
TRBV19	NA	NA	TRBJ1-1	TGTGCCAGTAGTATGCTCCGAACAGGGAGCCAAGAAGCTTTCTTT	CASSMLRTGSQEAFF
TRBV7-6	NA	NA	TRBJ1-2	TGTGCCAGCAGCTTAACGGGGCAGGTTGGCTACACCTTC	CASSLTGQVGYTF
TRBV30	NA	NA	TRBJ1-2	TGTGCCTGGAGTGGAGGAGGCAGGACATGGAATGGCTACACCTTC	CAWSGGGRTWNGYTF
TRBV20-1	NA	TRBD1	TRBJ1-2	TGCAGTGCAGGGGGCAGTGGCTACACCTTC	CSAGGSGYTF
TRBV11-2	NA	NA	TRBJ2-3	TGTGCCAGCAGCTTAGAAAACAGGGCTAGCACAGATACGCAGTATTTT	CASSLENRASTDTQYF
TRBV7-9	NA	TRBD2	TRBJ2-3	TGTGCCAGCAGCCCCTTGTTCGGGCGGGAGATGGGGGCAGATACGCAGTATTTT	CASSPLFGREMGADTQYF
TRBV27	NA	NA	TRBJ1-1	TGTGCCAGCGGCACCCCCGTGGTAGCTGAAGCTTTCTTT	CASGTPVVAEAFF
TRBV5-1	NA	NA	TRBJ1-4	TGCGCCAGCAGCTTGAACGGGGGCGGAGGTGAAAAACTGTTTTTT	CASSLNGGGGEKLFF
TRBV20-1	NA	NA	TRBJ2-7	TGCAGTGCTAGTTGGGGGAATGCCTACGAGCAGTACTTC	CSASWGNAYEQYF
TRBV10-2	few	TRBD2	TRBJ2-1	TGCGCCACCCAATCACTAGCGGGGGACAATGAGCAGTTCTTC	CATQSLAGDNEQFF
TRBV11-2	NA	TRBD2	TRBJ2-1	TGTGCCAGCAGCTTCCGGCGGGGGGGGTATGAGCAGTTCTTC	CASSFRRGGYEQFF
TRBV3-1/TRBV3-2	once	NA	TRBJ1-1	TGTGCCAGCAGCCAACAATGGAACACTGAAGCTTTCTTT	CASSQQWNTEAFF